What follows are 28 T cell receptor beta chains derived from one specimen sequenced in a study of blood T cell repertoires in COVID-19. Sequencing used immunoSEQ multiplex PCR; TCRdb keeps in-frame clones, though not all of them. The table includes 410,000 or so clones, about 89% detected once. Source material: peripheral blood. Source of these receptors: a middle-aged woman with COVID-19, enrolled during active disease.

The V gene is TRBV7-2, the J gene TRBJ1-1; 11 nucleotides line up with TRBD1. This CDR3 is 16 amino acids long. Losses at the gene ends were 6 bases for V and 1 base for J; bases not matched to a gene: 7. CDR1 and CDR2 from the germline V gene are SGHTA and FQGNSA. This CDR3 is CASRVGQGAGNTEAFF. In DNA form, the CDR3 reads TGTGCCAGCAGGGTCGGACAGGGGGCAGGGAACACTGAAGCTTTCTTT.

The chain employs TRBV7-2 and TRBJ2-1, with TRBD2 identical over 7 bases. Per germline, CDR1 SGHTA and CDR2 FQGNSA. V lost 3 bases and J lost 2; bases outside the gene matches: 1. The CDR3 length is 14 residues. The CDR3 sequence: CASSFREAYNEQFF. The CDR3 DNA follows: TGTGCCAGCAGCTTCCGGGAGGCCTACAATGAGCAGTTCTTC.

About this clone itself: The sample contains more than one DNA sequence encoding this CDR3. The chain has TRBV5-1 and TRBJ1-1; D uncertain. CDR1 is SGHRS, CDR2 YFSETQ, per germline. V dropped 3 bases and J dropped 2 bases, with 11 bases sitting between them. The CDR3 is 14 residues long. The DNA of the CDR3 is TGCGCCAGCAGCTCAGGCCGGGGTAACACTGAAGCTTTCTTT. Translation gives CASSSGRGNTEAFF. Full variable domain (rest looked up from reference TRBV5-1 and TRBJ1-1): KAGVTQTPRYLIKTRGQQVTLSCSPISGHRSVSWYQQTPGQGLQFLFEYFSETQRNKGNFPGRFSGRQFSNSRSEMNVSTLELGDSALYLCASSSGRGNTEAFFGQGTRLTVV.

The chain is built from TRBV5-6 and TRBJ1-2; D is possibly TRBD1 (5 bases). The CDR3 contains 15 residues. V was trimmed by 1 base and J by 4 bases, leaving 14 bases between them. CDR1 and CDR2 (germline): SGHDT, YYEEEE. CDR3 DNA: TGTGCCAGCAGCTTGAGGGAGGGGACTATCTATGGCTACACCTTC. It translates to CASSLREGTIYGYTF.

This rearrangement joins TRBV9 to TRBJ1-5; D unresolved. V gave up 0 bases and J gave up 7 bases, with 11 bases separating them. CDR1 is SGDLS, CDR2 YYNGEE, per germline. CDR3 length equals 14 residues. CDR3 sequence (DNA): TGTGCCAGCAGCGTAGGCGGGGTGGGGCAGCCCCAGCATTTT. Translation gives CASSVGGVGQPQHF. The complete variable domain, with remaining parts taken from reference TRBV9 and TRBJ1-5, reads DSGVTQTPKHLITATGQRVTLRCSPRSGDLSVYWYQQSLDQGLQFLIQYYNGEERAKGNILERFSAQQFPDLHSELNLSSLELGDSALYFCASSVGGVGQPQHFGDGTRLSIL.

This clone was seen a few times. The rearrangement uses TRBV13 and TRBJ2-5, with 7 bases identical to TRBD2. The CDR3 runs 15 residues. Germline CDR1 and CDR2: PRHDT and FYEKMQ (reference sequence). V lost 6 bases to trimming and J lost 1 base; unmatched junction nucleotides: 8. CDR3 DNA: TGTGCCAGCAGTTTTCTAGCGGCTTTCCAAGAGACCCAGTACTTC. This translates into CASSFLAAFQETQYF.

The chain uses TRBV7-9 and TRBJ1-1; D possibly corresponds to TRBD1 (5 bases). The V and J ends lost 5 bases and 0 bases respectively, with 13 bases between them. Germline assignment: CDR1 SEHNR and CDR2 FQNEAQ (reference sequence). The CDR3 totals 15 residues. In DNA, the CDR3 is TGTGCCAGCAGCCCCGCCACAGGACTGAACACTGAAGCTTTCTTT. Protein: CASSPATGLNTEAFF. Drawing the rest from reference TRBV7-9 and TRBJ1-1, the complete variable domain is DTGVSQNPRHKITKRGQNVTFRCDPISEHNRLYWYRQTLGQGPEFLTYFQNEAQLEKSRLLSDRFSAERPKGSFSTLEIQRTEQGDSAMYLCASSPATGLNTEAFFGQGTRLTVV.

The chain links TRBV6-5 to TRBJ1-5; possibly TRBD1 for D (6 bases). Germline V gives CDR1 MNHEY, CDR2 SVGAGI. The V gene lost 6 bases and the J gene lost 1 base, with 10 bases spanning the gap. The CDR3 runs to 14 residues. The CDR3 loop is CASRFQGSNQPQHF. The CDR3 coding sequence is TGTGCCAGCAGATTTCAGGGGAGCAATCAGCCCCAGCATTTT.

The chain uses TRBV7-9 and TRBJ2-7; possibly TRBD1 for D (6 bases). Per germline, CDR1 SEHNR and CDR2 FQNEAQ (reference sequence). The CDR3 has 15 amino acids. Trimming cost V 3 bases and J 5 bases, with 17 bases left between them. CDR3 loop: CASSLVIGRGDEQYF. The CDR3 region has the DNA TGTGCCAGCAGCTTGGTAATCGGCAGGGGTGACGAGCAGTACTTC.

V usage is TRBV7-2 and J usage is TRBJ1-2; TRBD1 is a possible D gene (6 bases). CDR1 is SGHTA, CDR2 FQGNSA, per germline. V lost 2 bases and J 8 bases, leaving 12 bases between the germline ends. The CDR3 covers 13 residues. This chain's CDR3 is CASSLSGQFGYTF. The DNA of the CDR3 is TGTGCCAGCAGCTTATCTGGACAGTTCGGCTACACCTTC.

The V and J genes are TRBV5-5 and TRBJ2-2; D not certain. The CDR3 length is 13 residues. The germline CDR1 and CDR2 sequences are SGHKS and YYEKEE (reference sequence). Trimming removed 2 bases at V and 4 bases at J, with 6 bases between. The CDR3 protein is CASSFYSTGELFF. CDR3 nucleotide sequence: TGTGCCAGCAGCTTTTACTCCACCGGGGAGCTGTTTTTT.

V and J are TRBV5-4 and TRBJ2-7, with 8 bases identical to TRBD1. Germline V gene sequence: CDR1 SGHNT, CDR2 YYREEE (reference sequence). The CDR3 consists of 16 residues. Unmatched junction bases numbered 9, after V lost 4 bases and J lost 0 bases. Here the CDR3 reads CASSVDRDRPSYEQYF. The DNA of the CDR3 is TGTGCCAGCAGCGTCGACCGGGACAGGCCCTCCTACGAGCAGTACTTC.

The chain employs TRBV29-1 and TRBJ1-1; 9 positions agree with TRBD1. Germline CDR1 and CDR2: SQVTM and ANQGSEA. The CDR3 runs to 13 residues. J was trimmed by 7 bases and V by 6 bases; bases with no gene match: 9. CDR3 nucleotide sequence: TGCAGCGTGACTGAACAGGGGGCATATGAAGCTTTCTTT. Its protein is CSVTEQGAYEAFF.

The rearrangement links TRBV6-5 to TRBJ1-1; D is ambiguous. CDR3 size: 14 residues. Trimming left V 6 bases short and J 2 bases short, with 13 bases between. In germline, CDR1 is MNHEY, CDR2 SVGAGI. CDR3 sequence reads: CASSVQVINTEAFF. CDR3 nucleotides: TGTGCCAGCAGCGTTCAGGTTATCAACACTGAAGCTTTCTTT.

This rearrangement joins TRBV29-1 to TRBJ1-2; D is possibly TRBD1 (5 bases). Trimming took 3 bases from V and 6 from J, leaving 20 bases between them. The germline V gene encodes CDR1 SQVTM and CDR2 ANQGSEA. The CDR3 totals 15 residues. The CDR3 DNA sequence: TGCAGCGTTGAGTGGTTTGGCAGGGAAGTTGATGGCTACACCTTC. Protein sequence: CSVEWFGREVDGYTF.

The CDR3 DNA is TGTGCCAGCAGCCTCAGGGAGGGCACCGGGGAGCTGTTTTTT. The encoded protein is CASSLREGTGELFF. This chain uses TRBV13 with TRBJ2-2, with 7 bases matching TRBD2. V shed 5 bases, J shed 4 bases, and the junction held 4 bases outside the gene matches. The germline gives CDR1 PRHDT, CDR2 FYEKMQ (reference sequence). The CDR3 covers 14 residues.

V gene TRBV7-2 combines with J gene TRBJ1-1, with D possibly TRBD1 on 5 matching bases. V lost 1 base to trimming and J lost 4 bases, with 10 bases between them. This CDR3 has 14 amino acids. Looked up from germline, CDR1 is SGHTA and CDR2 is FQGNSA. This CDR3 reads CASSLEGLGTEAFF. The CDR3 DNA follows: TGTGCCAGCAGCTTAGAGGGGCTTGGCACTGAAGCTTTCTTT.

The chain couples TRBV18 to TRBJ1-1, with D hard to call. Between the trimmed V and J ends, which lost 2 bases and 5 bases, there was a span of 18 bases. Germline CDR1 reads KGHSH; CDR2 reads LQKENI. CDR3 size: 16 residues. The CDR3, as DNA: TGTGCCAGCTCACCATCCCGCCGGGGATTAGGTACTGAAGCTTTCTTT. Protein product: CASSPSRRGLGTEAFF. Full variable domain (missing parts from reference TRBV18 and TRBJ1-1): NAGVMQNPRHLVRRRGQEARLRCSPMKGHSHVYWYRQLPEEGLKFMVYLQKENIIDESGMPKERFSAEFPKEGPSILRIQQVVRGDSAAYFCASSPSRRGLGTEAFFGQGTRLTVV.

This clone showed up just once. V gene TRBV9 combines with J gene TRBJ2-1; the D gene is possibly TRBD2 (5 bases). V lost 2 bases, J lost 0 bases, and 9 bases lay in between. The CDR3 is 15 residues long. Germline assignment: CDR1 SGDLS and CDR2 YYNGEE. The CDR3 bases are TGTGCCAGCAGCGTTACCGGGAACTCCTACAATGAGCAGTTCTTC. It encodes CASSVTGNSYNEQFF.

The CDR3 DNA follows: TGTGCCAGCAGCGTAAGACAGCGCCCCGAAGGGACCCAGTACTTC. It encodes CASSVRQRPEGTQYF. This chain joins TRBV5-4 and TRBJ2-5; D might be TRBD1 (5 bases). CDR3 length: 15 residues. The V end was cut by 4 bases, the J end by 7 bases, with 20 bases between. Germline V lookup: CDR1 SGHNT, CDR2 YYREEE (reference sequence).

V gene TRBV5-6 combines with J gene TRBJ1-6; 10 bases align to TRBD1. The trim removed 4 bases at V and 9 bases at J, leaving 10 bases unmatched. This CDR3 comprises 16 residues. The germline V gene has CDR1 SGHDT and CDR2 YYEEEE. DNA of the CDR3: TGTGCCAGCAGCGATCTGGGACAGGGGAGGAGTTCACCCCTCCACTTT. Translation gives CASSDLGQGRSSPLHF.

This sequence joins TRBV7-3 and TRBJ2-5; D is ambiguous. The CDR3 spans 13 residues. Germline CDR1 and CDR2: SGHTA and FQGTGA. Deletions cut 5 bases from V and 5 bases from J, with 12 bases between. The chain's CDR3 is CASSLMSGETQYF. The CDR3 DNA sequence: TGTGCCAGCAGCCTCATGTCAGGCGAGACCCAGTACTTC.

The J gene is TRBJ2-1, the V gene TRBV9; TRBD2 matches 9 bases. The CDR3 has 14 residues. Germline lookup yields CDR1 SGDLS and CDR2 YYNGEE. J was trimmed by 7 bases and V by 3 bases; bases with no gene match: 5. The CDR3 loop is CASSAGLAGNEQFF. CDR3 sequence (DNA): TGTGCCAGCAGCGCGGGACTAGCAGGGAATGAGCAGTTCTTC. The complete variable domain, with remaining parts taken from reference TRBV9 and TRBJ2-1, reads DSGVTQTPKHLITATGQRVTLRCSPRSGDLSVYWYQQSLDQGLQFLIQYYNGEERAKGNILERFSAQQFPDLHSELNLSSLELGDSALYFCASSAGLAGNEQFFGPGTRLTVL.

J is TRBJ2-7 and V is TRBV27, with a tentative D call TRBD2 (5 bases). The CDR3 has 13 amino acids. Per germline, CDR1 MNHEY and CDR2 SMNVEV (reference sequence). Trimming left V 5 bases short and J 1 base short, with 9 bases between. The chain's CDR3 is CASSLGGSYEQYF. The CDR3, as DNA: TGTGCCAGCAGTCTGGGCGGGTCCTACGAGCAGTACTTC.

The chain combines TRBV7-3 with TRBJ1-6; no clear D. The CDR3 covers 14 residues. The germline V gene has CDR1 SGHTA and CDR2 FQGTGA. The germline V and J ends were trimmed by 4 bases and 10 bases, with 14 bases remaining between them. CDR3 region: CASSSGQPGSPLHF. The CDR3 nucleotides are TGTGCCAGCAGCTCCGGGCAGCCGGGGTCACCCCTCCACTTT.

CDR3: CASSLSGLNIQYF. The CDR3 DNA reads as TGTGCCAGCAGCCTCTCAGGACTAAACATTCAGTACTTC. V gene TRBV7-2 combines with J gene TRBJ2-4; tentatively, D is TRBD2 (5 bases). The germline CDR1 and CDR2 sequences are SGHTA and FQGNSA. The CDR3 consists of 13 residues. V lost 5 bases to trimming and J lost 6 bases, with 11 bases between them.

V usage is TRBV3-1 (or the pseudogene TRBV3-2) and J usage is TRBJ2-7; D gene uncertain. The ends were cut back, 2 bases at V and 3 bases at J, with 5 bases in the middle. The CDR3 extends over 12 amino acids. The germline CDR1 and CDR2 sequences are LGHDT and YNNKEL (reference sequence). CDR3 residues: CASSQNSYEQYF. The CDR3 nucleotides read TGTGCCAGCAGCCAAAATAGCTACGAGCAGTACTTC.

The chain is built from TRBV5-8 and TRBJ1-5; unclear D gene. V was pared by 2 bases and J by 7 bases, with 10 bases between. Germline CDR1 and CDR2: SGHTS and YDEGEE. This CDR3 region has 13 residues. The CDR3, as DNA: TGTGCCAGCAGCTTAGTCCCTAGGCAGCCCCAGCATTTT. It codes for CASSLVPRQPQHF.